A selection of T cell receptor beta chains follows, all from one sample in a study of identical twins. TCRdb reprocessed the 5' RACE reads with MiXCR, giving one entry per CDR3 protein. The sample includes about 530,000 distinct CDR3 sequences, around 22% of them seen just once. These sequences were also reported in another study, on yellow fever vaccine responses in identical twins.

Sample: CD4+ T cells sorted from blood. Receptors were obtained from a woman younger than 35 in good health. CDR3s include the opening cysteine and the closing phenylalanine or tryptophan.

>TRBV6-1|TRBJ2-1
CASSGLVVGSYNEQFF
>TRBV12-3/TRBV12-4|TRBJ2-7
CASSLVQGYEQYF
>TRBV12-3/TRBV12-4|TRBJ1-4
CASSFSGANEKLFF
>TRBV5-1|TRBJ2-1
CASSPGLANNEQFF
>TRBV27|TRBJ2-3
CASSLLVRGGDTQYF
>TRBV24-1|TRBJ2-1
CATSDQGPNGYNEQFF
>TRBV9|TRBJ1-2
CASSPRRGDTYGYTF
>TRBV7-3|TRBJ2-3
CASSPTQGGTDTQYF
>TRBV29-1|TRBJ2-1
CSVERAPYEQFF
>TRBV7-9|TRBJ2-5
CASSPTGTGAAQYF
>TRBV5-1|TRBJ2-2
CASSSTGENTGELFF
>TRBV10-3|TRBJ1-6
CAITGDRNSPLHF
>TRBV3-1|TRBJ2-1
CASGPGAHSGNEQFF
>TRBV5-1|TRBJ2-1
CASSLSGEVGNEQFF
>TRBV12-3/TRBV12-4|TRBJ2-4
CASGRQGLAKNIQYF
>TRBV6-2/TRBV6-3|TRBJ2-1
CASSSFIVTPYNEQFF
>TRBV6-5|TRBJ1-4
CASSYTATNEKLFF
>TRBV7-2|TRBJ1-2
CASSKQPGAGYYGYTF
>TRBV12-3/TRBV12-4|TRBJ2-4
CASSLRTGYDKHIQYF
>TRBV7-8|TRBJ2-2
CASSLGTSWGELFF
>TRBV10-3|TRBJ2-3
CAISEGTLSTDTQYF
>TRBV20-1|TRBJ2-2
CSARDRTNTGELFF
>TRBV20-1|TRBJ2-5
CSASPRGTSGRKTQYF
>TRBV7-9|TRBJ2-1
CASSLDRGTWDNEQFF
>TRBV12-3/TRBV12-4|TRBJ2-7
CASSLGKYEQYF
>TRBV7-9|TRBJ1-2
CASSLERRGGYTF
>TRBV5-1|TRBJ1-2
CASSSGQGDYGYTF
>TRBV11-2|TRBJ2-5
CASSPLGTVETQYF
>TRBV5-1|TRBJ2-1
CASSLGDRGRDEQFF
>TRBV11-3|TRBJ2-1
CASSLEAGVKNEQFF
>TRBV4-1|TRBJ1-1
CASSQDPGRGTEAFF
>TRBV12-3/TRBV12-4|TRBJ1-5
CASSDRRTDSNQPQHF
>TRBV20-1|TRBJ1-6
CSALKGPPSSYNSPLHF
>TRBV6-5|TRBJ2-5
CASSYQGAGGQETQYF
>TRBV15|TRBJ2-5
CATSRVGTALGKTQYF
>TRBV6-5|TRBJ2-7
CASSYTTGGPYEQYF
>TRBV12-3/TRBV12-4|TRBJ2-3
CASSLGSKMGTDTQYF
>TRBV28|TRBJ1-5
CASWALSDQPQHF
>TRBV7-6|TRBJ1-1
CASSLGPQQNTEAFF
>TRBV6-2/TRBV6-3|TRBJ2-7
CASTGRSGQGVFYEQYF
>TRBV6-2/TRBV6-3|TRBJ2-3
CASSLGTSGDARTDTQYF
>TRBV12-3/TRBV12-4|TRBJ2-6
CASSFGGLGANVLTF
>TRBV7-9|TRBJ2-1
CASSLAGHNEQFF
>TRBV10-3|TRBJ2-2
CAIRGTGTMNTGELFF
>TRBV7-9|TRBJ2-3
CASSLEGPFTDTQYF